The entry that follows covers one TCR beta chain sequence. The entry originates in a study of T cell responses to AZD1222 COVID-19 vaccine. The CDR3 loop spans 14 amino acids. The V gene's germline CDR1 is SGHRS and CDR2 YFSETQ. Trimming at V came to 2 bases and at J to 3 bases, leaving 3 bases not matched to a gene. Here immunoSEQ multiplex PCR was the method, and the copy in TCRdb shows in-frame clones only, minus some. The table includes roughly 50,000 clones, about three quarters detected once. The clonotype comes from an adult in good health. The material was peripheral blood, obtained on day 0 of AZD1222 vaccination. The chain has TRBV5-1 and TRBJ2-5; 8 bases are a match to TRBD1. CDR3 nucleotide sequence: TGCGCCAGCAGCTTACAGGGGGAAAAAGAGACCCAGTACTTC. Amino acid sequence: CASSLQGEKETQYF.